This record covers a single T cell receptor (beta chain). Recovered status applied to Cohort 3 donors who had two consecutive negative PCRs. It also applied to those with clearance or with symptom resolution. In the original analysis: Amplification with reference gene primers provided the estimates of nucleated cell counts. Measured with immunoSEQ multiplex PCR; TCRdb has only the in-frame clones, and not every one. Clonal size and the V and J genes are those of that table, whereas D and trimming came from the DNA. The sample records about 210,000 clones, approximately 75% being singletons. This sample was taken from a study of blood T cell repertoires in COVID-19. Study context: Whether acute or convalescent, the COVID-19 samples came from the United States, Italy and Spain.

Germline V gene data show CDR1 as MNHNY and CDR2 as SVGAGI (reference sequence). The V and J ends lost 0 bases and 5 bases respectively, with 7 bases between them. CDR3 size: 14 residues. The V call is TRBV6-6, the J call TRBJ2-2; no firm D call. The sample comprised PBMCs or T cells enriched from blood (not recorded which). The origin of this receptor is a man between 40 and 49 years old who had recovered from COVID-19. This CDR3 reads CASSYSRATGELFF. The CDR3 DNA reads as TGTGCCAGCAGTTACTCCCGCGCTACCGGGGAGCTGTTTTTT.